A single sample is the source of the 30 T cell receptor beta chains below, sequenced in a study of blood T cell repertoires in COVID-19. Here immunoSEQ multiplex PCR was the method, and the copy in TCRdb shows in-frame clones only, minus some. The table records under 95,000 clones, 88% of them present only once. Source material: peripheral blood. The receptor source for this set is a human donor in a cohort sampled during active COVID-19.

In regard to this clone: The identical CDR3 is also encoded by other nucleotide sequences in the sample. The CDR3 DNA is TGTGCCAGCAGCCAAGGGAGGGTTGGCTACACCTTC. This encodes CASSQGRVGYTF. The gene calls are TRBV3-1 (or the pseudogene TRBV3-2) and TRBJ1-2; no reliable D call. Germline V gene sequence: CDR1 LGHDT, CDR2 YNNKEL (reference sequence). The V end lost 1 base, the J end lost 7 bases, and 7 bases lay between the germline ends. This CDR3 spans 12 amino acids.

This chain links TRBV7-3 with TRBJ1-6; TRBD1 matches at 12 bases. Germline V CDR1 and CDR2: SGHTA, FQGTGA. Germline trimming cut 4 bases from V and 10 bases from J; bases unmatched to any gene: 2. The CDR3 has 14 residues. The CDR3 spells CASSSGQGASPLHF. For the CDR3, the DNA is TGTGCCAGCAGCTCGGGACAGGGGGCATCACCCCTCCACTTT.

The V gene is TRBV7-2, the J gene TRBJ2-6, with 7 bases that match TRBD2. The junction had 9 bases not matched to a gene; V was cut back by 5 bases and J by 2 bases. This CDR3 is built from 17 residues. Germline V gene data show CDR1 as SGHTA and CDR2 as FQGNSA. The CDR3 protein is CASSQRWGGTGANVLTF. CDR3 in DNA: TGTGCCAGCAGCCAGAGGTGGGGAGGGACTGGGGCCAACGTCCTGACTTTC.

The chain recombines TRBV2 with TRBJ2-1; TRBD2 aligns across 11 bases. Germline lookup yields CDR1 SNHLY and CDR2 FYNNEI. V shed 6 bases, J shed 10 bases, and the junction held 8 bases outside the gene matches. CDR3 length: 14 amino acids. The CDR3 DNA reads TGTGCCAGCAGGGAACTAGCGGGAGCATACGAGCAGTTCTTC. Translating it yields CASRELAGAYEQFF.

This clone has only one observation. This chain uses TRBV7-2 with TRBJ1-3; 11 bases are a match to TRBD1. The trim removed 4 bases at V and 1 base at J, leaving 3 bases unmatched. The CDR3 extends over 16 amino acids. Germline CDR1 reads SGHTA; CDR2 reads FQGNSA. The CDR3 DNA reads TGTGCCAGCAGCTATGGGACAGGGGGGTCTGGAAACACCATATATTTT. As protein: CASSYGTGGSGNTIYF.

Comments on this clone: An end of the junction does not agree with germline; a read error may underlie this. The chain uses TRBV4-3 and TRBJ2-5; D may match TRBD1 or TRBD2 (5 bases each). Germline CDR1 is LGHNA and CDR2 is YSLEER. The CDR3 contains 14 residues. CDR3 coding DNA: TGCGCCAGCAGTCAAGGGACGGCGGGCGGCGACCAGTACTTC. Translation: CASSQGTAGGDQYF.

The chain carries TRBV5-1 and TRBJ1-4, with TRBD1 matching over 10 bases. Trimming at V came to 1 base and at J to 10 bases, leaving 7 bases not matched to a gene. CDR3 size: 15 residues. CDR1 is SGHRS and CDR2 is YFSETQ in the germline V gene. For the CDR3, the DNA is TGCGCCAGCAGCTTGCAGGACAGGGGGTCCGGAAAACTGTTTTTT. This encodes CASSLQDRGSGKLFF.

V and J are TRBV5-1 and TRBJ2-3, with 9 bases fitting TRBD2. This CDR3 is built from 16 residues. The V gene end was trimmed by 6 bases and the J gene end by 2 bases; junction bases not matched to a gene: 10. Germline-derived CDR1 and CDR2 are SGHRS and YFSETQ. CDR3 protein: CASNGVAGDYTDTQYF. The CDR3 region has the DNA TGCGCCAGCAACGGAGTAGCGGGGGATTACACAGATACGCAGTATTTT.

This clone was seen a single time. Other nucleotide sequences from this sample produce the same CDR3. The rearrangement uses TRBV5-4 and TRBJ2-3; 8 nucleotides align to TRBD1. Trimming removed 4 bases from V and 3 bases from J; junction bases left unmatched: 4. Germline V gene lookup returns CDR1 SGHNT and CDR2 YYREEE (reference sequence). The CDR3 consists of 14 residues. CDR3: CASSTGQGTDTQYF. The CDR3 DNA reads as TGTGCCAGCAGCACTGGACAGGGAACAGATACGCAGTATTTT.

The gene calls are TRBV5-1 and TRBJ2-5, with 7 bases lining up with TRBD1. This CDR3 region has 14 residues. J lost 5 bases, V lost 0 bases, and 4 bases had no gene match. Per germline, CDR1 SGHRS and CDR2 YFSETQ. The CDR3 region is CASSLEGRGETQYF. The CDR3 DNA follows: TGCGCCAGCAGCTTGGAAGGCAGGGGGGAGACCCAGTACTTC.

The chain is built from TRBV9 and TRBJ2-7; TRBD2 agrees at 8 bases. The V segment lost 1 base and the J segment 0 bases; nucleotides outside the gene matches: 0. The germline V gene has CDR1 SGDLS and CDR2 YYNGEE. This CDR3 region has 14 residues. In nucleotides, the CDR3 is TGTGCCAGCAGCGTAAGCGGGGGCTCCTACGAGCAGTACTTC. It translates to CASSVSGGSYEQYF. Full variable domain (rest looked up from reference TRBV9 and TRBJ2-7): DSGVTQTPKHLITATGQRVTLRCSPRSGDLSVYWYQQSLDQGLQFLIQYYNGEERAKGNILERFSAQQFPDLHSELNLSSLELGDSALYFCASSVSGGSYEQYFGPGTRLTVT.

The DNA of the CDR3 is TGTGCCAGCAGCCAAGGGGGGCAGGGCGAGACCCAGTACTTC. It yields the protein CASSQGGQGETQYF. The chain recombines TRBV4-2 with TRBJ2-5, with TRBD1 as a possible D gene (6 bases). The CDR3 has 14 residues. CDR1 LGHNA and CDR2 YNFKEQ come from the germline V gene. The germline V and J ends were trimmed by 1 base and 5 bases, with 11 bases remaining between them.

The CDR3 loop is CASSEGPSGSDTQYF. CDR3 in DNA: TGTGCCAGCAGTGAAGGTCCCAGCGGCTCAGATACGCAGTATTTT. This rearrangement joins TRBV2 to TRBJ2-3, with TRBD2 as a possible D gene (5 bases). Germline V gene lookup returns CDR1 SNHLY and CDR2 FYNNEI. Trimming removed 1 base at V and 4 bases at J, with 12 bases between. CDR3 size: 15 residues. The full variable domain, in which reference TRBV2 and TRBJ2-3 provide the parts outside the CDR3, is EPEVTQTPSHQVTQMGQEVILRCVPISNHLYFYWYRQILGQKVEFLVSFYNNEISEKSEIFDDQFSVERPDGSNFTLKIRSTKLEDSAMYFCASSEGPSGSDTQYFGPGTRLTVL.

CDR3 nucleotides: TGTGCCAGCAGCTTGGGGCTAGCGGGAGGGTCCTACGAGCAGTACTTC. Its translation is CASSLGLAGGSYEQYF. The V call is TRBV5-4, the J call TRBJ2-7; TRBD2 matches at 12 bases. Germline CDR1 is SGHNT and CDR2 is YYREEE (reference sequence). The CDR3 length is 16 residues. Losses at the gene ends were 0 bases for V and 1 base for J; bases not matched to a gene: 2. Variable domain in full (rest from reference TRBV5-4 and TRBJ2-7): ETGVTQSPTHLIKTRGQQVTLRCSSQSGHNTVSWYQQALGQGPQFIFQYYREEENGRGNFPPRFSGLQFPNYSSELNVNALELDDSALYLCASSLGLAGGSYEQYFGPGTRLTVT.

The chain recombines TRBV6-2 or TRBV6-3 with TRBJ1-5; 9 bases map to TRBD1. Germline CDR1 reads MNHEY; CDR2 reads SVGEGT. This CDR3 is 15 amino acids long. With V trimmed by 5 bases and J by 4 bases, 6 bases remained unmatched. Written as DNA, the CDR3 is TGTGCCAGCAGTCAATGGACAGGGGCAAATCAGCCCCAGCATTTT. Amino acid sequence: CASSQWTGANQPQHF.

This clone was found a few times. This chain connects TRBV5-4 to TRBJ2-1; tentatively, D is TRBD2 (6 bases). Germline V gives CDR1 SGHNT, CDR2 YYREEE (reference sequence). The CDR3 has 15 residues. Trimming stripped 3 bases from V and 0 bases from J, with 10 bases between. DNA for the CDR3: TGTGCCAGCAGCTCTTCTAGCGTCTCCTACAATGAGCAGTTCTTC. This codes for CASSSSSVSYNEQFF.

This clone occurred a few times. The CDR3 coding sequence is TGTGCCAGCAGGGCTAGTGCGAACACCGGGGAGCTGTTTTTT. Its protein is CASRASANTGELFF. This chain connects TRBV14 to TRBJ2-2, with D hard to call. Germline CDR1 is SGHDN and CDR2 is FVKESK. This CDR3 comprises 14 residues. Trimming removed 6 bases at V and 0 bases at J, with 8 bases between.

The chain recombines TRBV3-1 (or the pseudogene TRBV3-2) with TRBJ2-1; D gene ambiguous. V was pared by 4 bases and J by 0 bases, with 7 bases between. CDR1 is LGHDT and CDR2 is YNNKEL in the germline V gene (reference sequence). This CDR3 spans 14 amino acids. The CDR3 DNA is TGTGCCAGCAGCCTGATGAGCTCCTACAATGAGCAGTTCTTC. It is translated as CASSLMSSYNEQFF.

This clone was seen a few times. The chain is built from TRBV19 and TRBJ2-2, with 8 bases that match TRBD2. Trimming took 6 bases from V and 5 from J; bases not matched to a gene: 11. CDR1 and CDR2 (germline): LNHDA, SQIVND (reference sequence). The CDR3 spans 16 residues. CDR3: CASSQTGTRQTGELFF. For the CDR3, the DNA is TGTGCCAGTAGCCAAACCGGGACTAGACAAACCGGGGAGCTGTTTTTT.

The chain has TRBV7-9 and TRBJ2-7, with 9 nucleotides matching TRBD1. V shed 5 bases and J 4 bases; nucleotides not matched to a gene: 6. CDR1 SEHNR and CDR2 FQNEAQ come from the germline V gene (reference sequence). The CDR3 runs to 14 residues. CDR3 coding DNA: TGTGCCAGCAGCCCCGGGACAGGGTATTACGAGCAGTACTTC. Translated, it gives CASSPGTGYYEQYF.

The chain recombines TRBV28 with TRBJ1-2, with unresolved D. Germline V gene sequence: CDR1 MDHEN, CDR2 SYDVKM. Trimming took off 5 bases at V and 8 bases at J, with 15 bases between the two ends. CDR3 length: 13 residues. The CDR3 nucleotides read TGTGCCAGCAGTGTGGCGGGCTTGCGGGGCTACACCTTC. Protein sequence: CASSVAGLRGYTF.

V gene TRBV19 combines with J gene TRBJ1-2, with D possibly TRBD1 on 5 matching bases. V gave up 0 bases and J gave up 4 bases, with 12 bases separating them. The germline V gene encodes CDR1 LNHDA and CDR2 SQIVND (reference sequence). The CDR3 totals 15 residues. CDR3 protein: CASSIDFRDFYGYTF. The CDR3 DNA is TGTGCCAGTAGTATAGATTTCAGGGACTTCTATGGCTACACCTTC.

This clone was observed once. The chain employs TRBV2 and TRBJ2-2; 7 nucleotides align to TRBD1. With 6 bases clipped from V and 3 bases from J, the junction kept 7 bases outside the gene matches. The CDR3 is 15 residues long. The germline V gene has CDR1 SNHLY and CDR2 FYNNEI. CDR3 bases: TGTGCCAGCAGCGAGGGACAGAGTTACACCGGGGAGCTGTTTTTT. This encodes CASSEGQSYTGELFF.

This clone was observed once. The rearrangement links TRBV19 to TRBJ1-5; 7 bases map to TRBD1. Germline V gene data show CDR1 as LNHDA and CDR2 as SQIVND (reference sequence). The CDR3 is 16 residues long. The junction had 10 bases not matched to a gene; V was cut back by 5 bases and J by 3 bases. CDR3 coding DNA: TGTGCCAGTAGTGACAGGGTTTTAGTAGTCAATCAGCCCCAGCATTTT. Translating gives CASSDRVLVVNQPQHF.

This chain links TRBV12-1 with TRBJ2-3; the listed D gene, TRBD1, was not tested against the DNA. TRBV12-1 is flagged as a pseudogene. The CDR3 consists of 15 residues. The CDR3 coding sequence is TGTGCCAGCAGCTGGGGGGACAGCGCTTCTGATACGCAGTATTTT. Translation gives CASSWGDSASDTQYF.

The genes are TRBV5-1 and TRBJ2-3; 10 positions agree with TRBD2. Germline CDR1 and CDR2: SGHRS and YFSETQ. The V and J ends lost 3 bases and 1 base, in that order; junction bases with no gene match: 2. The CDR3 sequence is 15 residues long. CDR3 amino acids: CASSSGLAGTDTQYF. The CDR3 DNA reads as TGCGCCAGCAGCTCAGGACTAGCGGGCACAGATACGCAGTATTTT.

The chain joins TRBV2 to TRBJ2-5; TRBD1 is a possible D gene (5 bases). V dropped 7 bases and J dropped 6 bases, with 15 bases sitting between them. The CDR3 totals 13 residues. Germline CDR1 and CDR2: SNHLY and FYNNEI. CDR3: CASMGQGLQTQYF. The DNA for the CDR3 is TGTGCCAGCATGGGGCAGGGTTTACAGACCCAGTACTTC.

The chain recombines TRBV6-6 with TRBJ1-2; 8 bases agree with TRBD1. Germline V gene sequence: CDR1 MNHNY, CDR2 SVGAGI (reference sequence). CDR3 length: 15 amino acids. Trimming took 6 bases from V and 2 from J; bases not matched to a gene: 8. The CDR3 sequence is CASRETGQGNYGYTF. CDR3 DNA: TGTGCCAGCAGAGAAACAGGACAGGGAAACTATGGCTACACCTTC.

The V call is TRBV5-1, the J call TRBJ1-6; 8 bases match TRBD1. The CDR3 contains 15 residues. Germline V lookup: CDR1 SGHRS, CDR2 YFSETQ. After removal of 0 bases from V and 7 bases from J, the junction contained 3 bases not matched to a gene. DNA of the CDR3: TGCGCCAGCAGCTTGGGACAGGGGAGGAATTCACCCCTCCACTTT. Its protein product is CASSLGQGRNSPLHF.

This clone showed up just once. The chain is built from TRBV30 and TRBJ1-2; perhaps TRBD1 as D (6 bases). V lost 1 base to trimming and J lost 8 bases, with 14 bases between them. Germline-derived CDR1 and CDR2 are GTSNPN and SVGIG (reference sequence). CDR3 length equals 13 residues. The CDR3 sequence is CAWSAGGPGGYTF. The CDR3 nucleotides are TGTGCCTGGAGTGCCGGGGGGCCGGGGGGCTACACCTTC. Together with reference TRBV30 and TRBJ1-2, the CDR3 gives the full variable domain: SQTIHQWPATLVQPVGSPLSLECTVEGTSNPNLYWYRQAAGRGLQLLFYSVGIGQISSEVPQNLSASRPQDRQFILSSKKLLLSDSGFYLCAWSAGGPGGYTFGSGTRLTVV.